These 26 T cell receptor beta chains were all obtained from the same sample, sequenced in a study of glioma-infiltrating T cells. Using RNA template, CDR3s of TCR alpha and beta were amplified with iRepertoire arm-PCR. In TCRdb, the multiplex PCR reads were re-called with MiXCR into one record per CDR3 protein. This table has approximately 120,000 distinct CDR3 sequences, around 23% appearing once. Sequencing input: glioma tissue, nonneoplastic brain tissue, or PBMCs (not recorded which). The receptors originated from a human donor with low-grade glioma or glioblastoma, undergoing nonglioma brain surgery, or in good health (not recorded which).

This clonotype was seen many times. The genes are TRBV28 and TRBJ2-3; D gene uncertain. Germline V gene sequence: CDR1 MDHEN, CDR2 SYDVKM. The CDR3 contains 14 residues. V lost 8 bases, J lost 3 bases, and 15 bases lay in between. CDR3 sequence (DNA): TGTGCCAGCGGTCGGCCCACCGGAACAGATACGCAGTATTTT. Translation gives CASGRPTGTDTQYF.

To note about this clonotype: This could be a read error, since a much larger clone is one nucleotide away. The genes are TRBV7-9 and TRBJ2-7; TRBD1 might be the D (5 bases). The CDR3 spans 12 residues. Per the germline V gene, CDR1 is SEHNR and CDR2 is FQNEAQ (reference sequence). The CDR3 DNA reads TGTGCCGGCAGCTTTCCAGGGCTCGAGCAGTACTTC. Its protein product is CAGSFPGLEQYF.

Details on this clonotype: A single base separates this from a much larger clone, so it may be a read error. The chain joins TRBV29-1 to TRBJ2-7; D uncertain. Per the germline V gene, CDR1 is SQVTM and CDR2 is ANQGSEA. The CDR3 has 11 residues. V was cut by 4 bases and J by 6 bases, with 10 bases left in between. The CDR3 nucleotides read TGCAGCGTTGGAGGCGGCTGCGAGCAGTACTTC. It yields the protein CSVGGGCEQYF.

This clonotype was observed a few times. The chain links TRBV12-5 to TRBJ2-1; 7 bases are shared with TRBD1. The ends lost 5 bases at V and 12 bases at J; junction bases unmatched: 7. Germline-derived CDR1 and CDR2 are LGHNT and FRNRAP. This CDR3 spans 12 amino acids. CDR3 bases: TGTGCTAGTGGTCCAGGGGACAGATCGCAGTTCTTC. Protein product: CASGPGDRSQFF.

This clonotype was seen ten or more times. The chain joins TRBV25-1 to TRBJ1-1, with 11 bases identical to TRBD1. After removal of 9 bases from V and 4 bases from J, the junction contained 10 bases not matched to a gene. This CDR3 contains 15 residues. The germline CDR1 and CDR2 sequences are MGHDK and SYGVNS. CDR3 protein: CASTHGQGAGTEAFF. CDR3 nucleotides: TGTGCCAGTACCCACGGACAGGGGGCGGGCACTGAAGCTTTCTTT.

This clonotype was counted many times. The chain links TRBV6-1 to TRBJ2-7, with 12 bases lining up with TRBD2. This CDR3 comprises 15 residues. CDR1 and CDR2 (germline): MNHNS, SASEGT. V lost 6 bases and J lost 2; bases outside the gene matches: 5. The CDR3 reads CASSATSGRPYEQYF. CDR3 coding DNA: TGTGCCAGCAGCGCTACTAGCGGGAGGCCCTACGAGCAGTACTTC.

The sample holds many counts of this clonotype. The V and J genes are TRBV19 and TRBJ2-1; no reliable D call. Germline V CDR1 and CDR2: LNHDA, SQIVND (reference sequence). Between the trimmed V and J ends, which lost 4 bases and 1 base, there was a span of 2 bases. The CDR3 is made up of 12 amino acids. The CDR3 region has the DNA TGTGCCAGTAGTACTTCCTACAATGAGCAGTTCTTC. It codes for CASSTSYNEQFF.

Only a few counts were recorded for this clonotype. Sequence at one end of the junction differs from germline and may be a read error. The gene calls are TRBV6-4 and TRBJ2-7; D perhaps matches TRBD1 (6 bases). Germline CDR1 reads MRHNA; CDR2 reads SNTAGT. This CDR3 is 14 amino acids long. The DNA of the CDR3 is TGTGCCAGACAGGGTTCCGGGTCGGGATACGAACAGTACTTC. This sequence encodes CARQGSGSGYEQYF.

There are many counts of this clonotype. The chain joins TRBV4-1 to TRBJ2-2; D unclear. V lost 4 bases and J lost 4, with 13 bases in between. Per the germline V gene, CDR1 is MGHRA and CDR2 is YSYEKL. The CDR3 extends over 15 amino acids. The chain's CDR3 is CASSRLTYSTGELFF. CDR3 nucleotide sequence: TGCGCCAGCAGCCGTCTTACCTATAGCACCGGGGAGCTGTTTTTT.

This clonotype was seen only a few times. A read error is possible here, since a much larger clone lies one base away. V usage is TRBV6-1 and J usage is TRBJ1-1; D is undetermined. There are 12 residues in the CDR3. Germline V gives CDR1 MNHNS, CDR2 SASEGT. The CDR3 reads CTSNERNTEAFF. The CDR3 nucleotides are TGTACCAGCAATGAACGGAACACTGAAGCTTTCTTT.

This clonotype was seen repeatedly, ten times or more. The rearrangement links TRBV7-2 to TRBJ2-1; D is uncertain. With 1 base removed from V and 11 bases from J, the gap between germline ends came to 15 bases. Germline V gene sequence: CDR1 SGHTA, CDR2 FQGNSA. This CDR3 comprises 14 residues. CDR3 sequence (DNA): TGTGCCAGCAGCTTAGAAGGGATTAGACATCAGCAGTTCTTC. This translates into CASSLEGIRHQQFF.

This clonotype was picked up many times. The chain joins TRBV27 to TRBJ2-7, with 8 bases fitting TRBD1. This CDR3 has 14 residues. The junction had 6 bases not matched to a gene; V was cut back by 5 bases and J by 3 bases. The germline gives CDR1 MNHEY, CDR2 SMNVEV (reference sequence). The CDR3 DNA is TGTGCCAGCAGTCAAGGGACAGGATACTACGAGCAGTACTTC. This codes for CASSQGTGYYEQYF.

On this clonotype: Mismatch with germline at one junction end may stem from a read error. The chain uses TRBV27 and TRBJ1-2, with 8 bases lining up with TRBD1. This CDR3 region has 16 residues. Germline V gene sequence: CDR1 MNHEY, CDR2 SMNVEV (reference sequence). The chain's CDR3 is CASKREIGQGVYGCTF. CDR3 DNA: TGTGCCAGCAAGCGAGAAATTGGACAGGGCGTCTATGGCTGCACCTTC.

A few counts support this clonotype. A read error is possible here, since a much larger clone lies one base away. This chain links TRBV4-2 with TRBJ2-7, with D perhaps assigned TRBD1 or TRBD2 (5 bases each). The germline V gene has CDR1 LGHNA and CDR2 YNFKEQ. This CDR3 has 15 amino acids. CDR3 DNA sequence: TGTGCCAGCGGCCAAGGTATGGGACCTTCCTACGAGCAGTACTTC. Protein sequence: CASGQGMGPSYEQYF.

At least ten counts were recorded for this clonotype. The V gene is TRBV6-6, the J gene TRBJ2-7; the match to TRBD1 covers 7 bases. The V and J ends lost 0 bases and 4 bases, in that order; junction bases with no gene match: 9. The CDR3 length is 16 residues. Germline values: CDR1 MNHNY, CDR2 SVGAGI (reference sequence). The CDR3 DNA sequence: TGTGCCAGCAGTTACTCGCAGACAGGGAATGCATACGAGCAGTACTTC. Its translation is CASSYSQTGNAYEQYF.

This clonotype came up many times. The gene calls are TRBV4-1 and TRBJ1-1; D gene uncertain. CDR1 and CDR2 from the germline V gene are MGHRA and YSYEKL. The CDR3 extends over 15 amino acids. V lost 0 bases and J 4 bases, leaving 12 bases between the germline ends. In DNA form, the CDR3 reads TGCGCCAGCAGCCAAGAACCATCCCGGGGCACTGAAGCTTTCTTT. Protein: CASSQEPSRGTEAFF.

V and J are TRBV3-1 and TRBJ1-3; D is possibly TRBD1 (6 bases). The CDR3 contains 16 residues. Germline CDR1 LGHDT, CDR2 YNNKEL (reference sequence). V was trimmed by 0 bases and J by 0 bases, leaving 9 bases between them. The CDR3 DNA reads TGTGCCAGCAGCCAAGATTGGGGGGCCTCTGGAAACACCATATATTTT. This encodes CASSQDWGASGNTIYF.

The table lists this clonotype with many counts. This chain's CDR3 is CASKTPTGINGYTF. CDR3 coding DNA: TGTGCCAGCAAGACCCCGACAGGCATAAATGGCTACACCTTC. The rearrangement links TRBV28 to TRBJ1-2, with D tentatively TRBD1 (6 bases). The germline V gene has CDR1 MDHEN and CDR2 SYDVKM. The CDR3 extends over 14 amino acids. V was trimmed by 7 bases and J by 6 bases, leaving 18 bases between them.

This clonotype was recorded at least ten times. The chain couples TRBV27 to TRBJ1-4, with D unresolved. Between the trimmed V and J ends, which lost 5 bases and 4 bases, there was a span of 17 bases. The CDR3 has 16 residues. Germline assignment: CDR1 MNHEY and CDR2 SMNVEV (reference sequence). CDR3 nucleotide sequence: TGTGCCAGCAGTCCCAACAGTTGGAGCCTTAATGAAAAACTGTTTTTT. Protein sequence: CASSPNSWSLNEKLFF.

To note about this clonotype: A read error may produce the germline difference seen at one junction end. The V and J genes are TRBV5-4 and TRBJ2-3; D may match TRBD1 or TRBD2 (5 bases each). The CDR3 contains 14 residues. Germline V CDR1 and CDR2: SGHNT, YYREEE (reference sequence). In DNA form, the CDR3 reads TGTGCCAGCAGCTGGGACCCTAGCAAAGATACGCAGTATTTT. Translated, it gives CASSWDPSKDTQYF.

The table lists this clonotype with many counts. The chain is built from TRBV6-1 and TRBJ2-1; 7 bases line up with TRBD2. V lost 5 bases and J lost 2; bases outside the gene matches: 9. The germline gives CDR1 MNHNS, CDR2 SASEGT. CDR3 size: 16 residues. Here the CDR3 DNA reads TGTGCCAGCAGTCCATACCTAGCGGCTGCCTACAATGAGCAGTTCTTC. Its protein is CASSPYLAAAYNEQFF.

The chain links TRBV19 to TRBJ2-3, with D possibly being TRBD1 (6 bases). Germline CDR1 and CDR2: LNHDA and SQIVND (reference sequence). The CDR3 contains 15 residues. V dropped 4 bases and J dropped 3 bases, with 14 bases sitting between them. This CDR3 is CASSTVGDTTDTQYF. The CDR3 region has the DNA TGTGCCAGTAGTACCGTTGGGGACACAACAGATACGCAGTATTTT. Full variable domain (rest looked up from reference TRBV19 and TRBJ2-3): DGGITQSPKYLFRKEGQNVTLSCEQNLNHDAMYWYRQDPGQGLRLIYYSQIVNDFQKGDIAEGYSVSREKKESFPLTVTSAQKNPTAFYLCASSTVGDTTDTQYFGPGTRLTVL.

This clonotype was seen at least ten times. V and J are TRBV20-1 and TRBJ1-3; D is unclear. V lost 3 bases and J 0 bases, leaving 12 bases between the germline ends. There are 15 residues in the CDR3. CDR1 is DFQATT and CDR2 is SNEGSKA in the germline V gene (reference sequence). DNA for the CDR3: TGCAGTGCTAGGGAGGGAGGGAGCTCTGGAAACACCATATATTTT. Protein sequence: CSAREGGSSGNTIYF.

This clonotype was detected many times. The genes are TRBV28 and TRBJ2-5; D is perhaps TRBD2 (6 bases). The CDR3 has 14 residues. Germline loops: CDR1 MDHEN, CDR2 SYDVKM. V lost 5 bases to trimming and J lost 2 bases, with 12 bases between them. The DNA of the CDR3 is TGTGCCAGCAGTGGGGAGGTAGATCAAGAGACCCAGTACTTC. Protein sequence: CASSGEVDQETQYF.

The table lists this clonotype with many counts. This sequence joins TRBV4-2 and TRBJ2-3; no definite D call. The V end lost 0 bases, the J end lost 9 bases, and 7 bases lay between the germline ends. The germline CDR1 and CDR2 sequences are LGHNA and YNFKEQ. The CDR3 contains 12 residues. CDR3 sequence reads: CASSQDYGTQYF. In nucleotides, the CDR3 is TGTGCCAGCAGCCAAGATTACGGAACGCAGTATTTT.

This chain links TRBV5-1 with TRBJ2-7, with a tentative D call TRBD1 (5 bases). CDR3 length: 16 amino acids. V dropped 0 bases and J dropped 6 bases, with 19 bases sitting between them. The V gene's germline CDR1 is SGHRS and CDR2 YFSETQ. The CDR3 coding sequence is TGCGCCAGCAGCTTGGGCCCTGCGGAAGGGGCGCTCGAGCAGTACTTC. Its translation is CASSLGPAEGALEQYF.